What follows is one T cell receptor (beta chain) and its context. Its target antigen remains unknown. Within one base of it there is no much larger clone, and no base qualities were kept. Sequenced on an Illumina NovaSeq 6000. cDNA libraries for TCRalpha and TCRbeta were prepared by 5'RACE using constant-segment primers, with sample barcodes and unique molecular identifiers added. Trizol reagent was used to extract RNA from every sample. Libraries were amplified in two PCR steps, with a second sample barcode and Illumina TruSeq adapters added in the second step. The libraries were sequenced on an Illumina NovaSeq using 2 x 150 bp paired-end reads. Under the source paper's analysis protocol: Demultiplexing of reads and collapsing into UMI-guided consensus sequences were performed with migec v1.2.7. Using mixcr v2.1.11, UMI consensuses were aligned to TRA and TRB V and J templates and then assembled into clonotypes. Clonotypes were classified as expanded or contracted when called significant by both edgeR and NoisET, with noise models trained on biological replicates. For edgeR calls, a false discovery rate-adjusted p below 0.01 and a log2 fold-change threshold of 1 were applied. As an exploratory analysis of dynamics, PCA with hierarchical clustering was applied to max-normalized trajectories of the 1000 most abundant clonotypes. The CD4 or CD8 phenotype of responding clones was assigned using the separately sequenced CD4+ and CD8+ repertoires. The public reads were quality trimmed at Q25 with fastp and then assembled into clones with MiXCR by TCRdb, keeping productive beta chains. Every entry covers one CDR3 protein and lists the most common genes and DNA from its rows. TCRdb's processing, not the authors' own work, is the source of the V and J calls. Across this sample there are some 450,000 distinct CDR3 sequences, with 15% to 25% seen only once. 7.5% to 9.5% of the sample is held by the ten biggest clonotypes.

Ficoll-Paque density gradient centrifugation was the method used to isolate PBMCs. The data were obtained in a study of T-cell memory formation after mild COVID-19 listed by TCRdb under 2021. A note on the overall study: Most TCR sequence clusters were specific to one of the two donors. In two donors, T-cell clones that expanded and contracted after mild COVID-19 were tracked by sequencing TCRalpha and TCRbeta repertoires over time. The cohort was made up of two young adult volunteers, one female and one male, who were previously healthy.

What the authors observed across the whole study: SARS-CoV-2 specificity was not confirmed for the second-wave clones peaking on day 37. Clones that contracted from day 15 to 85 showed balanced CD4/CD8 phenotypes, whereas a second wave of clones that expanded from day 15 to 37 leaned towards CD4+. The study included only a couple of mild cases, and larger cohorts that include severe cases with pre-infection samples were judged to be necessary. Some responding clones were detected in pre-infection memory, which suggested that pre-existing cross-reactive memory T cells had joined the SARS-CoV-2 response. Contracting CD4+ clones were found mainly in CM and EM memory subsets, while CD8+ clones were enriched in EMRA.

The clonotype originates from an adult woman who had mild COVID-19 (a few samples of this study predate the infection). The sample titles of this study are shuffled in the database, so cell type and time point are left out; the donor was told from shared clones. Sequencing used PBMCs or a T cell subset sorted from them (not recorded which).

The CDR3 has the sequence CASSLEAAQPYNEQFF. The DNA sequence reads TGCGCCAGCAGCTTGGAGGCAGCCCAACCCTACAATGAGCAGTTCTTC. The rearrangement joined TRBV5-1 to TRBJ2-1; the D gene lacks a confident call. The germline V gene sets CDR1 to SGHRS and CDR2 to YFSETQ. Trimming removed 0 bases from V and 2 bases from J, leaving 12 bases between the germline ends. The CDR3 goes from the cysteine to the phenylalanine over 16 residues. The retained sequence is limited to the CDR3, 48 bases, with the frame set at the first base.